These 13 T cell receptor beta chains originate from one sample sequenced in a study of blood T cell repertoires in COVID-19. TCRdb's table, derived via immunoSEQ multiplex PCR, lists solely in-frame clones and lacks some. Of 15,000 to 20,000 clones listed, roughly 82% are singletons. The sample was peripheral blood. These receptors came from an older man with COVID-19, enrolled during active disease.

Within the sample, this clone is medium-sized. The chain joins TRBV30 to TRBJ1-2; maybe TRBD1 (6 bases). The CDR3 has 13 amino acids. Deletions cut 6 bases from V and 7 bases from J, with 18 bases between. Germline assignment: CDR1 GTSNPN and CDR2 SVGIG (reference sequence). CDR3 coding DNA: TGTGCCTGCAAGGGGGGAGGGAGGGCTGGCTACACCTTC. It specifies CACKGGGRAGYTF.

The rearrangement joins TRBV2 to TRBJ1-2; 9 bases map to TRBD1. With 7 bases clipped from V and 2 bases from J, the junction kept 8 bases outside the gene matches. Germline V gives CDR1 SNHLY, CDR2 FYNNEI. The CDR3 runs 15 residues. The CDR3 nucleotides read TGTGCCAGCAATCCCGGGACAGGGACGAACTATGGCTACACCTTC. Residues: CASNPGTGTNYGYTF.

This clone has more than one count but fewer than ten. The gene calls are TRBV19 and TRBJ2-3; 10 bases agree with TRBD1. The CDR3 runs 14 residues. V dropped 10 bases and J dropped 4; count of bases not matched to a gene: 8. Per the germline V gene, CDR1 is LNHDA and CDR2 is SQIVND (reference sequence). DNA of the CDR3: TGTGCCACCCGACAGGGGGCATTGGCAGATACGCAGTATTTT. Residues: CATRQGALADTQYF. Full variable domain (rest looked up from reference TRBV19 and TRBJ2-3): DGGITQSPKYLFRKEGQNVTLSCEQNLNHDAMYWYRQDPGQGLRLIYYSQIVNDFQKGDIAEGYSVSREKKESFPLTVTSAQKNPTAFYLCATRQGALADTQYFGPGTRLTVL.

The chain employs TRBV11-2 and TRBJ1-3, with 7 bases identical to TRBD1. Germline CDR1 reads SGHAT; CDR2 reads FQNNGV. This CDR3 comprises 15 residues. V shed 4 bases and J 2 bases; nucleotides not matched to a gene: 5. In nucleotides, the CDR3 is TGTGCCAGCAGCTCAAGGGACAGAACTGGAAACACCATATATTTT. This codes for CASSSRDRTGNTIYF. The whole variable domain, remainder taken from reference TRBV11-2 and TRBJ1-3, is EAGVAQSPRYKIIEKRQSVAFWCNPISGHATLYWYQQILGQGPKLLIQFQNNGVVDDSQLPKDRFSAERLKGVDSTLKIQPAKLEDSAVYLCASSSRDRTGNTIYFGEGSWLTVV.

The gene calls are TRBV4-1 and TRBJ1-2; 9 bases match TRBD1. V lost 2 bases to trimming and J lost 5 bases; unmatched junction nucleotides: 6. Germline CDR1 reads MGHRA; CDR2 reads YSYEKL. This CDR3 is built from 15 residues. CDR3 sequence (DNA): TGCGCCAGCAGCCAACCGGGACAGGGCTTTTATGGCTACACCTTC. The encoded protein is CASSQPGQGFYGYTF.

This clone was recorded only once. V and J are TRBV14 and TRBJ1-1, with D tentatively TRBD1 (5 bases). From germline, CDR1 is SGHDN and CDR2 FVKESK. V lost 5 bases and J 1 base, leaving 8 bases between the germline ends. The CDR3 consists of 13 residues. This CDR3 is CASSNQGNTEAFF. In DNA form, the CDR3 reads TGTGCCAGCAGCAATCAGGGGAACACTGAAGCTTTCTTT.

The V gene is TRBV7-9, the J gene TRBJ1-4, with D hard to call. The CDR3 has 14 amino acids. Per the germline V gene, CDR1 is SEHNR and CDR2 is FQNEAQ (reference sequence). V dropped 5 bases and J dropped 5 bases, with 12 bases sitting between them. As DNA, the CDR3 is TGTGCCAGCAGCCATTACAGTCAAAATGAAAAACTGTTTTTT. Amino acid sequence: CASSHYSQNEKLFF.

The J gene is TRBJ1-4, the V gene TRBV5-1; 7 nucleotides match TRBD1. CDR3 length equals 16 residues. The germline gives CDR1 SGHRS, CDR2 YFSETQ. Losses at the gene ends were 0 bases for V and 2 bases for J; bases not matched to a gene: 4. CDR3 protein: CASSLDGTATNEKLFF. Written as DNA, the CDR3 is TGCGCCAGCAGCTTGGACGGGACAGCTACTAATGAAAAACTGTTTTTT.

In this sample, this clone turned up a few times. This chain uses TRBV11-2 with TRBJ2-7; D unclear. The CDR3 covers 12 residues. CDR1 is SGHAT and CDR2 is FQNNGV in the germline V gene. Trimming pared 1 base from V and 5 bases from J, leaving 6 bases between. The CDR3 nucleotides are TGTGCCAGCAGCTTAGGTAGTAACGAGCAGTACTTC. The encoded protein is CASSLGSNEQYF. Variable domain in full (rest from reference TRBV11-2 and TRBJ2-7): EAGVAQSPRYKIIEKRQSVAFWCNPISGHATLYWYQQILGQGPKLLIQFQNNGVVDDSQLPKDRFSAERLKGVDSTLKIQPAKLEDSAVYLCASSLGSNEQYFGPGTRLTVT.

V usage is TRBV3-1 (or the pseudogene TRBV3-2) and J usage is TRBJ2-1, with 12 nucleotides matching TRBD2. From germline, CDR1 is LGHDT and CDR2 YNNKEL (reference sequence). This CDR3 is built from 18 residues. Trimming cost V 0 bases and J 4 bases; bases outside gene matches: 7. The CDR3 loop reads CASSQDRLGLAGYNEQFF. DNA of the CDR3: TGTGCCAGCAGCCAAGATCGTCTAGGACTAGCGGGATACAATGAGCAGTTCTTC.

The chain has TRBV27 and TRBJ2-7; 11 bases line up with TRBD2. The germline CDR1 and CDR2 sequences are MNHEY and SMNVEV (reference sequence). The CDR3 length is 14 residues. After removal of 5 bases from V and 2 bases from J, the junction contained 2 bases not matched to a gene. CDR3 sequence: CASSASGGTYEQYF. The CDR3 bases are TGTGCCAGCAGTGCTAGCGGGGGGACCTACGAGCAGTACTTC.

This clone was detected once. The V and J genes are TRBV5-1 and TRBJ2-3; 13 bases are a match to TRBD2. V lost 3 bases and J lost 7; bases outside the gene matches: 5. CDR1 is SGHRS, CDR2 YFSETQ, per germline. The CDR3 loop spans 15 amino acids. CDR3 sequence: CASSSGLAGENTQYF. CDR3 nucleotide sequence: TGCGCCAGCAGCTCCGGACTAGCGGGGGAAAATACGCAGTATTTT. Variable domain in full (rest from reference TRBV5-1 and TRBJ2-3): KAGVTQTPRYLIKTRGQQVTLSCSPISGHRSVSWYQQTPGQGLQFLFEYFSETQRNKGNFPGRFSGRQFSNSRSEMNVSTLELGDSALYLCASSSGLAGENTQYFGPGTRLTVL.

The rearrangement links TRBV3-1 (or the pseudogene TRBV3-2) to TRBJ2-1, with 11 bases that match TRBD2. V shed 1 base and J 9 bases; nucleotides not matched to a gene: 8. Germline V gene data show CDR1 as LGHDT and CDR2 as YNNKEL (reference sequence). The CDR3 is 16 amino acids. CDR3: CASSQGQLAGVSEQFF. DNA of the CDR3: TGTGCCAGCAGCCAAGGGCAACTAGCGGGAGTTAGTGAGCAGTTCTTC.